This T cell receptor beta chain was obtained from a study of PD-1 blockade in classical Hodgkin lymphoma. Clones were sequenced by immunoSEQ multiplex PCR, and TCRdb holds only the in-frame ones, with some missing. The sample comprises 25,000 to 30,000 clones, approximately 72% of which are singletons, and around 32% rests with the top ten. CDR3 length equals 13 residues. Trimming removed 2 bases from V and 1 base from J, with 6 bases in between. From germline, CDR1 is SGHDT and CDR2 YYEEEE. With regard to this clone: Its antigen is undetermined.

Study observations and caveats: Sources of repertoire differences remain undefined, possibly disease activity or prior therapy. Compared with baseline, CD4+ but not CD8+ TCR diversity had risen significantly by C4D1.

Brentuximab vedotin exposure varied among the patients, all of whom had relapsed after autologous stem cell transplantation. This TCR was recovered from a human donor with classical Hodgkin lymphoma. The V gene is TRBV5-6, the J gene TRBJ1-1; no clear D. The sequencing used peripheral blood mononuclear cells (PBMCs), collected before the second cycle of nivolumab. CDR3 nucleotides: TGTGCCAGCAGCTTTAATCGGAACACTGAAGCTTTCTTT. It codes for CASSFNRNTEAFF.